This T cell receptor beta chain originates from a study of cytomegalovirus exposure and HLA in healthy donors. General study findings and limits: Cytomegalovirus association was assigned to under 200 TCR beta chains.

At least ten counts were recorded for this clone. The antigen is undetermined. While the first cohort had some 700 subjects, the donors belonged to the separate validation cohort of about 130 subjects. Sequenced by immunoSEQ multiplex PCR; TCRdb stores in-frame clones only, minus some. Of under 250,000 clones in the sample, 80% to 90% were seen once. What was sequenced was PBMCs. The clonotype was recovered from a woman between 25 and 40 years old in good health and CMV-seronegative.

The DNA for the CDR3 is TGTGCCTGGAGTCCTTCTACGGGACAGGGCCACTACGAGCAGTACTTC. It is translated as CAWSPSTGQGHYEQYF. The chain is built from TRBV30 and TRBJ2-7; 9 positions match TRBD1. The ends lost 2 bases at V and 3 bases at J; junction bases unmatched: 11. Germline V gene data show CDR1 as GTSNPN and CDR2 as SVGIG (reference sequence). The CDR3 consists of 16 residues.